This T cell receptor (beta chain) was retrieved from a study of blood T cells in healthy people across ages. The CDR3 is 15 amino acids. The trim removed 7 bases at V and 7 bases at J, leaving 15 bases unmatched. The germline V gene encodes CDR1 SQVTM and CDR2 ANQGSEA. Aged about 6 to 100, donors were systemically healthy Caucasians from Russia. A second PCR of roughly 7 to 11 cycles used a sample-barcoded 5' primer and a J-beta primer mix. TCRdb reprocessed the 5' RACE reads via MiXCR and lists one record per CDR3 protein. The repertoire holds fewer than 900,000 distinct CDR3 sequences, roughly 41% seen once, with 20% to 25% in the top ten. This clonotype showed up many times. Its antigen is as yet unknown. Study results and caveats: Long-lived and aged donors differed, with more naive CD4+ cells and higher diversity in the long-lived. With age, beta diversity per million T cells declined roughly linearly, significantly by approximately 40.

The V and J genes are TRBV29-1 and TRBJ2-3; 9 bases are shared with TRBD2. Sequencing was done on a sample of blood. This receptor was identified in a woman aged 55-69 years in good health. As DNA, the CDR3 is TGCAGCGCCCCTAGCGGGACGAATAGTCCCCATACGCAGTATTTT. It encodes CSAPSGTNSPHTQYF.